The clone carrying this TCR beta chain was detected a few times. The source of the sample is a study of blood T cell repertoires in COVID-19. Measured with immunoSEQ multiplex PCR; TCRdb has only the in-frame clones, and not every one. This table holds under 350,000 clones, about 89% found once. The receptor was isolated from a woman between 18 and 29 years old who had recovered from COVID-19. Source material: PBMCs or T cells enriched from blood (not recorded which).

The CDR3 DNA follows: TGTGCCAGCTCACCACCCCAGGGGCGGCCTTTCTTT. As protein: CASSPPQGRPFF. This rearrangement joins TRBV18 to TRBJ1-1, with D tentatively TRBD1 (6 bases). CDR3 length: 12 residues. With 0 bases removed from V and 12 bases from J, the gap between germline ends came to 11 bases. In germline, CDR1 is KGHSH, CDR2 LQKENI. The full variable domain, completed using reference TRBV18 and TRBJ1-1, is NAGVMQNPRHLVRRRGQEARLRCSPMKGHSHVYWYRQLPEEGLKFMVYLQKENIIDESGMPKERFSAEFPKEGPSILRIQQVVRGDSAAYFCASSPPQGRPFFGQGTRLTVV.